Here is one TCR beta chain with its context. Its antigen remains unknown. Just one base apart from a much larger clone, this may be a read error. The sample is drawn from a study of post-analysis software for immune sequencing data. Study observations and caveats: Batch-mates among the samples co-clustered strongly by F measure. TRBV5-6, TRBV5-1 and TRBV20-1 belonged to a set of about five TRBV segments that were more frequent in patients than controls.

Germline CDR1 and CDR2: SEHNR and FQNEAQ (reference sequence). This CDR3 spans 14 amino acids. Each TCR beta cDNA library carried unique molecular identifiers. Each CDR3 protein gets one entry after TCRdb re-called the PCR reads with MiXCR. Found here are about 540,000 distinct CDR3 sequences, around 34% of them singletons; the top ten hold around 6.1%. This sequence originates from a girl aged 2-17 years with multiple sclerosis. The V call is TRBV7-9, the J call TRBJ2-5, with 7 bases aligning to TRBD1. The J call is uncertain, as TRBJ2-1 better fits the DNA end. The sample comprised blood. CDR3 nucleotide sequence: TGTGCCAGCAGCTCGGGACAGTACCAAGAGACCCAGTTCTTC. As protein: CASSSGQYQETQFF.